This T cell receptor beta chain was identified in a study of regulatory T cells in long-lasting Graves disease. Specified time point: persistent/refractory GD, antithyroid drugs over 5 years with positive TRAb. PBMC-derived RNA was used for the TCR library. An endocrinology unit in Xi'an, China, supplied the patients. The germline CDR1 and CDR2 sequences are SGHRS and YFSETQ. The CDR3 is 15 residues long. Trimming at V came to 4 bases and at J to 6 bases, leaving 11 bases not matched to a gene. Arm-PCR of CDR3 regions and iRepertoire HTBI primers were used to build TCR beta libraries. TCRdb ran MiXCR on the multiplex PCR reads and lists one entry per CDR3 protein. Of more than 650,000 distinct CDR3 sequences in the sample, 25% to 30% are singletons; the top ten hold about 42%.

The source of this sequence is a female donor with Graves disease. This chain connects TRBV5-1 to TRBJ2-7; TRBD2 aligns across 9 bases. The sequencing here drew on peripheral blood mononuclear cells (PBMCs), taken when the disease was refractory, from a patient treated with antithyroid drugs. CDR3: CASSPGRAGGSEQYF. Here the CDR3 DNA reads TGCGCCAGCAGCCCGGGGCGAGCGGGAGGATCCGAGCAGTACTTC.